This entry lists 6 T cell receptor beta chains sequenced from one sample in a study of blood T cells in healthy people across ages. Next came a second PCR, run for 7 to 11 cycles, which used a sample-barcoded 5' primer along with a J-beta primer mix. One entry per CDR3 protein results from TCRdb running MiXCR on the 5' RACE reads. Of about 720,000 distinct CDR3 sequences in the sample, approximately 21% were seen once. The sequenced sample was blood. All receptors derive from a man in his sixties or seventies in good health.

In this sample, this clonotype turned up a few times. V is TRBV5-1 and J is TRBJ2-5; 14 bases agree with TRBD2. This CDR3 comprises 17 residues. CDR1 is SGHRS and CDR2 is YFSETQ in the germline V gene. V gave up 4 bases and J gave up 5 bases; unmatched junction bases: 10. This CDR3 is CASSPGLAGVYSETQYF. The CDR3 DNA reads as TGCGCCAGCAGCCCGGGACTAGCGGGAGTATATTCGGAGACCCAGTACTTC.

Only a few counts were recorded for this clonotype. The final CDR3 position lacks the conserved phenylalanine or tryptophan, pointing to a likely read error. The rearrangement uses TRBV20-1 and TRBJ2-4; D remains unclear. CDR1 and CDR2 (germline): DFQATT, SNEGSKA (reference sequence). The CDR3 covers 10 residues. The CDR3 sequence: CSLLKNIQYL. CDR3 coding DNA: TGCAGCTTGCTAAAAAACATTCAGTACCTC.

The genes are TRBV5-1 and TRBJ2-3, with 11 bases lining up with TRBD2. Looked up from germline, CDR1 is SGHRS and CDR2 is YFSETQ. The V segment lost 4 bases and the J segment 1 base; nucleotides outside the gene matches: 23. The CDR3 has 22 amino acids. The CDR3 protein is CASSVSSPGTSGLSRGTDTQYF. Written as DNA, the CDR3 is TGCGCCAGCAGCGTATCAAGCCCCGGGACTAGCGGACTCTCCCGGGGCACAGATACGCAGTATTTT.

This chain joins TRBV7-3 and TRBJ2-5; D remains unclear. The DNA matches TRBJ2-7 better at its end, which makes the J call doubtful. The CDR3 has 15 amino acids. The V gene's germline CDR1 is SGHTA and CDR2 FQGTGA. The CDR3 protein is CASSHRGNFSYEQYV. CDR3 nucleotides: TGTGCCAGCAGCCACCGCGGCAACTTCTCCTACGAGCAGTACGTC.

This clonotype turned up a few times. The V call is TRBV20-1, the J call TRBJ2-2, with D perhaps TRBD2 (5 bases). The germline gives CDR1 DFQATT, CDR2 SNEGSKA (reference sequence). This CDR3 has 15 amino acids. Deletions cut 2 bases from V and 6 bases from J, with 16 bases between. The CDR3 spells CSARPTISGSGELFF. DNA for the CDR3: TGCAGTGCTAGACCGACTATCTCTGGGTCCGGGGAGCTGTTTTTT.

V and J are TRBV2 and TRBJ1-3, with 7 bases that match TRBD1. V lost 6 bases, J lost 0 bases, and 5 bases stayed unmatched. Germline V gene lookup returns CDR1 SNHLY and CDR2 FYNNEI. This CDR3 has 15 amino acids. CDR3 nucleotide sequence: TGTGCCAGCAGCCGGGACAGCCTCTCTGGAAACACCATATATTTT. Encoded protein: CASSRDSLSGNTIYF.